This T cell receptor beta chain was recorded in a study of cytomegalovirus exposure and HLA in healthy donors. Study context: About 85 million unique TCRs from HLA-typed donors were held in an early release of data.

Whole-study results and caveats: In a later analysis, TCR beta V- and J-gene trimming was associated with a missense DCLRE1C variant. Presence/absence analysis assumed near-uniform sequencing depth across donors. Beyond CMV serostatus, there was no information to go on about immune exposure.

The germline CDR1 and CDR2 sequences are SGHVS and FQNEAQ. The CDR3 contains 16 residues. V dropped 5 bases and J dropped 4; count of bases not matched to a gene: 6. Turning to this clone: Its antigen is currently unknown.

This PCR relied on a set of 60 Vbeta primers and 13 Jbeta primers. Method: immunoSEQ multiplex PCR; TCRdb's copy keeps in-frame clones and lacks some. In the table there are tens of thousands of clones, 70% to 80% of which are singletons. V is TRBV7-8 and J is TRBJ1-6, with 9 bases identical to TRBD1. The sequencing input was PBMCs. The clonotype was recovered from a man under 40 in good health and CMV-seronegative. Written as DNA, the CDR3 is TGTGCCAGCAGCCCTGGACAGGGGAATTATAATTCACCCCTCCACTTT. It yields the protein CASSPGQGNYNSPLHF.